These 14 T cell receptor beta chains share one sample of origin, sequenced in a study of cytomegalovirus exposure and HLA in healthy donors. Vbeta (60) and Jbeta (13) primers were used in the PCR. The protocol was immunoSEQ multiplex PCR, while the TCRdb copy is restricted to in-frame clones and leaves out a portion. This repertoire shows around 90,000 clones, 64% found once; its top ten account for about 2.3%. The sequencing sample was made of PBMCs. The receptors shown here come from a human donor in good health.

This chain links TRBV7-9 with TRBJ2-7; weak D call: TRBD1 (5 bases). The CDR3 is made up of 17 amino acids. Per germline, CDR1 SEHNR and CDR2 FQNEAQ (reference sequence). V shed 1 base and J shed 5 bases, with 21 bases lying between them. The CDR3 sequence is CASSLDGAPERPNEQYF. DNA of the CDR3: TGTGCCAGCAGCTTAGATGGGGCTCCGGAACGACCTAACGAGCAGTACTTC.

This clone was detected only a few times. This rearrangement joins TRBV5-4 to TRBJ1-2; 8 bases match TRBD1. This CDR3 spans 14 amino acids. Germline V lookup: CDR1 SGHNT, CDR2 YYREEE (reference sequence). J was trimmed by 5 bases and V by 5 bases; bases with no gene match: 8. The CDR3 loop is CASRPDRGRYGYTF. The CDR3 DNA reads TGTGCCAGCAGGCCCGACAGGGGACGGTATGGCTACACCTTC.

This clone was found a few times. The chain has TRBV19 and TRBJ2-3; D perhaps matches TRBD2 (5 bases). The CDR3 consists of 15 residues. Trimming took off 4 bases at V and 1 base at J, with 12 bases between the two ends. CDR1 is LNHDA, CDR2 SQIVND, per germline (reference sequence). The CDR3 loop is CASSTSNLGTDTQYF. CDR3 DNA sequence: TGTGCCAGTAGTACTAGCAATCTCGGCACAGATACGCAGTATTTT.

The V and J genes are TRBV19 and TRBJ2-6, with D possibly being TRBD2 (5 bases). The CDR3 sequence is 17 residues long. Germline CDR1 is LNHDA and CDR2 is SQIVND (reference sequence). The V end was cut by 2 bases, the J end by 0 bases, with 11 bases between. The CDR3 nucleotides read TGTGCCAGTAGTATATCCGGGATAAACTCTGGGGCCAACGTCCTGACTTTC. Translated: CASSISGINSGANVLTF. Drawing the rest from reference TRBV19 and TRBJ2-6, the complete variable domain is DGGITQSPKYLFRKEGQNVTLSCEQNLNHDAMYWYRQDPGQGLRLIYYSQIVNDFQKGDIAEGYSVSREKKESFPLTVTSAQKNPTAFYLCASSISGINSGANVLTFGAGSRLTVL.

The chain employs TRBV5-1 and TRBJ1-6; D is possibly TRBD1 (5 bases). From germline, CDR1 is SGHRS and CDR2 YFSETQ. The CDR3 consists of 15 residues. V lost 4 bases and J lost 8, with 16 bases in between. The CDR3 DNA is TGCGCCAGCAGCCTCCCAGACGGGGGGGATTCACCCCTCCACTTT. Its translation is CASSLPDGGDSPLHF.

The genes are TRBV19 and TRBJ2-7; perhaps TRBD1 as D (8 bases). Trimming shortened V by 5 bases and J by 6 bases, and 14 bases separated the two germline ends. The CDR3 consists of 13 residues. Germline V gene lookup returns CDR1 LNHDA and CDR2 SQIVND (reference sequence). The CDR3 region is CASSEYRGGEQYF. The DNA of the CDR3 is TGTGCCAGTAGTGAATACAGGGGGGGCGAGCAGTACTTC.

This clone was picked up a small number of times. V is TRBV9 and J is TRBJ1-4, with 8 bases that match TRBD1. Trimming removed 5 bases from V and 5 bases from J; junction bases left unmatched: 11. The germline V gene has CDR1 SGDLS and CDR2 YYNGEE. This CDR3 spans 16 amino acids. CDR3 sequence reads: CASSRSQGQENEKLFF. The CDR3 nucleotides read TGTGCCAGCAGTCGTAGTCAGGGACAGGAGAATGAAAAACTGTTTTTT.

The V and J genes are TRBV19 and TRBJ2-5; 8 bases match TRBD2. The CDR3 contains 19 residues. With V trimmed by 2 bases and J by 2 bases, 16 bases remained unmatched. CDR1 is LNHDA and CDR2 is SQIVND in the germline V gene (reference sequence). The CDR3 is CASSIRAGVSNVGQETQYF. In DNA form, the CDR3 reads TGTGCCAGTAGTATAAGAGCGGGGGTGTCAAACGTTGGACAAGAGACCCAGTACTTC.

This chain connects TRBV14 to TRBJ2-3; tentative D call: TRBD1 (5 bases). The CDR3 runs 16 residues. CDR1 and CDR2 from the germline V gene are SGHDN and FVKESK. Trimming removed 0 bases from V and 0 bases from J, with 10 bases in between. CDR3 residues: CASSQERGTSTDTQYF. The CDR3 DNA reads TGTGCCAGCAGCCAAGAAAGGGGTACTAGCACAGATACGCAGTATTTT.

This clone came up a few times. The chain links TRBV11-2 to TRBJ2-1; D may be TRBD1 (8 bases). This CDR3 is built from 15 residues. V was shortened by 5 bases and J by 7 bases, with 18 bases between the two germline ends. CDR1 and CDR2 (germline): SGHAT, FQNNGV. CDR3 amino acids: CASSTQGGGRNEQFF. DNA for the CDR3: TGTGCCAGCAGCACACAGGGGGGGGGCCGGAATGAGCAGTTCTTC.

This clone came up once. The J gene is TRBJ2-3, the V gene TRBV27, with 7 bases lining up with TRBD2. V lost 3 bases to trimming and J lost 0 bases; unmatched junction nucleotides: 9. In germline, CDR1 is MNHEY, CDR2 SMNVEV (reference sequence). The CDR3 contains 17 residues. CDR3 sequence reads: CASSLFAGDTSTDTQYF. DNA for the CDR3: TGTGCCAGCAGTTTGTTTGCGGGGGATACTAGCACAGATACGCAGTATTTT.

This clone was seen just once. The chain employs TRBV19 and TRBJ1-3, with D unresolved. V dropped 3 bases and J dropped 0 bases, with 12 bases sitting between them. The CDR3 has 16 residues. Germline V gene data show CDR1 as LNHDA and CDR2 as SQIVND (reference sequence). In nucleotides, the CDR3 is TGTGCCAGTAGTATTCTAGGCCCAAGCTCTGGAAACACCATATATTTT. Translated: CASSILGPSSGNTIYF. Filled out from reference TRBV19 and TRBJ1-3, the complete variable domain reads DGGITQSPKYLFRKEGQNVTLSCEQNLNHDAMYWYRQDPGQGLRLIYYSQIVNDFQKGDIAEGYSVSREKKESFPLTVTSAQKNPTAFYLCASSILGPSSGNTIYFGEGSWLTVV.

V and J are TRBV4-3 and TRBJ1-4; the match to TRBD1 covers 7 bases. Germline V CDR1 and CDR2: LGHNA, YSLEER. V lost 3 bases, J lost 4 bases, and 5 bases stayed unmatched. The CDR3 loop spans 15 amino acids. DNA for the CDR3: TGCGCCAGCAGCCAGGACAGGCTGATTAATGAAAAACTGTTTTTT. Protein: CASSQDRLINEKLFF.

V and J are TRBV5-1 and TRBJ1-2; a weak D match, TRBD1 (5 bases). The CDR3 has 13 residues. The V end lost 0 bases, the J end lost 5 bases, and 8 bases lay between the germline ends. Germline assignment: CDR1 SGHRS and CDR2 YFSETQ. The CDR3 DNA is TGCGCCAGCAGCTTGGAAGGGGATTATGGCTACACCTTC. As protein: CASSLEGDYGYTF.